The following is a T cell receptor beta chain sequence with its context. Antigen: not known. Additional DNA sequences in this sample encode the identical CDR3. This entry is derived from a study of shared clonotypes between healthy human individuals. Trimming took 1 base from V and 7 from J, leaving 5 bases between them. This CDR3 is 12 amino acids long. Germline assignment: CDR1 SEHNR and CDR2 FQNEAQ (reference sequence). Study results and limitations: Non-shared clonotypes showed lower generation probabilities than clonotypes common to all four donors. A few donors had about 5% of their naive CD4 clonotypes in common.

CD45RO-negative CD8 cells positively selected for CCR7 made up the naive population, which excluded terminally differentiated effector memory CD45RA+ cells. Donors, without exception, were Caucasian adults residing in Nashville, Tennessee. In the authors' methods: Filtering differed since immunoSEQ provided only junctions, with no quality scores. Sequencing was performed with immunoSEQ multiplex PCR; in TCRdb, only in-frame clones are kept and a portion is missing. The V and J calls and clone size are taken from that table; D and trimming were inferred from the DNA. This table has millions of clones, about 93% appearing once.

The receptor comes from a man younger than 30 in good health. Some clones in this sample may be carry-over from other donors' samples. The sample comprised naive CD8+ T cells from PBMCs. The chain carries TRBV7-9 and TRBJ2-1; no firm D call. In DNA form, the CDR3 reads TGTGCCAGCAGCTTAGGCCGGAATGAGCAGTTCTTC. As protein: CASSLGRNEQFF.